This T cell receptor (beta chain) originates from a study of T-cell reconstitution after alpha-beta-depleted transplantation in children. This clonotype appeared a single time. What it binds is unknown. Study observations and caveats: Hyperexpanded clones declined; after one year, newly produced T cells mostly supplied diversity. Expanded clones from the graft, numbering several hundred, reportedly supplied alpha-beta T cells about two months after transplant. Where some patients showed high TCRbeta diversity at day 60, it came from recipient T cells and thymic progenitors that had survived.

There are 14 residues in the CDR3. CDR1 is DFQATT and CDR2 is SNEGSKA in the germline V gene (reference sequence). V lost 5 bases to trimming and J lost 13 bases; unmatched junction nucleotides: 14. As it was prepared, the TCRbeta library received unique molecular identifiers. Using its own MiXCR run on the PCR reads, TCRdb lists one record per CDR3 protein. This table has about 1,000,000 distinct CDR3 sequences, about 29% appearing once. The source of this sequence is a boy in the first two years of life who had a stem cell transplant for SCID, so the T cells may come from the graft donor. This chain connects TRBV20-1 to TRBJ1-6; 7 bases are shared with TRBD1. The sample here was PBMCs, mostly from graft donor cells, taken 360 days after TCRalphabeta/CD19-depleted stem cell transplant. The CDR3 DNA sequence: TGCAGTGCTGGCCCGGCACAGGGGTCAGCCCCCCTCCACTTT. Residues: CSAGPAQGSAPLHF.